This T cell receptor beta chain was captured by sequencing in a study of T cell responses to AZD1222 COVID-19 vaccine. The wider study: Second-dose groups at about 4 or about 12 weeks were pooled. Study outcomes and limitations: The donor group comprised mostly white British people and more females; the analysis possibly underestimated clonal diversity.

Per germline, CDR1 MNHEY and CDR2 SVGEGT. The CDR3 length is 16 residues. J was trimmed by 5 bases and V by 2 bases; bases with no gene match: 6. This clone was seen a few times. What it binds is unknown. TCRdb's table, derived via immunoSEQ multiplex PCR, lists solely in-frame clones and lacks some. Among 200,000 or so clones, almost 95% were seen once, and the ten largest hold roughly 9.2%. Sequenced here: peripheral blood, sampled on day 0 of AZD1222 vaccination. The chain combines TRBV6-2 or TRBV6-3 with TRBJ2-5; 12 positions agree with TRBD2. This TCR was recovered from an adult in good health. The chain's CDR3 is CASSYLSSGRAETQYF. Written as DNA, the CDR3 is TGTGCCAGCAGTTACCTCTCTAGCGGGAGGGCCGAGACCCAGTACTTC.